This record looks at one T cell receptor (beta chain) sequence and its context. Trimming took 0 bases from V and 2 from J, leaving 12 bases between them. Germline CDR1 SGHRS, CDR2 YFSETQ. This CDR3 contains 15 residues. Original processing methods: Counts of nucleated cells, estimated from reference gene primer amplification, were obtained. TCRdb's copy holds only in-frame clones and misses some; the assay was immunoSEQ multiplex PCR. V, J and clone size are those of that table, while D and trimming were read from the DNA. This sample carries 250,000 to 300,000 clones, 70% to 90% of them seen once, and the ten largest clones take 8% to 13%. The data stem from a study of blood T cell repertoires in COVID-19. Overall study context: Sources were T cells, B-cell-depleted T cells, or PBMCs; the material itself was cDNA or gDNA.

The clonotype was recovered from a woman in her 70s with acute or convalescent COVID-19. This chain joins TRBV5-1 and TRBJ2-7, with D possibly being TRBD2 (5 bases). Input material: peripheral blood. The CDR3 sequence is CASSLDPGGAYEQYF. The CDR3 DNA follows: TGCGCCAGCAGCTTGGATCCAGGAGGAGCCTACGAGCAGTACTTC.